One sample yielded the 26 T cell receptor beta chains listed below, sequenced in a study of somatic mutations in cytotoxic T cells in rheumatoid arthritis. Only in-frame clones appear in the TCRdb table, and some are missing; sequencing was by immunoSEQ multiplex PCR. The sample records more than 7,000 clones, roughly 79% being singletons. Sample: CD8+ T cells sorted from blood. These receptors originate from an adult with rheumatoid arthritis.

The CDR3 nucleotides are TGTGCCAGCAGCGTAGGTAGCAGGAACTCTGGAAACACCATATATTTT. It specifies CASSVGSRNSGNTIYF. The chain joins TRBV9 to TRBJ1-3; D ambiguous. CDR1 and CDR2 (germline): SGDLS, YYNGEE. CDR3 length equals 16 residues. Trimming pared 0 bases from V and 0 bases from J, leaving 10 bases between.

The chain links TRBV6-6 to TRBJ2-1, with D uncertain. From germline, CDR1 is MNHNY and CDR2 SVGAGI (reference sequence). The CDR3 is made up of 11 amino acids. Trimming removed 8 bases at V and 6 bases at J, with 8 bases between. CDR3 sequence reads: CASSRSNEQFF. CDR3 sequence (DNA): TGTGCCAGCTCCCGTTCCAATGAGCAGTTCTTC.

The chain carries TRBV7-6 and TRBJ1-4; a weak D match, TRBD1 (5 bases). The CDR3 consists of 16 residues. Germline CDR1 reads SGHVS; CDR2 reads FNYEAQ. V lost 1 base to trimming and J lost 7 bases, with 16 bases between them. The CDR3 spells CASSLGPRVVGEKLFF. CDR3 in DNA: TGTGCCAGCAGCTTAGGGCCCAGGGTAGTTGGTGAAAAACTGTTTTTT.

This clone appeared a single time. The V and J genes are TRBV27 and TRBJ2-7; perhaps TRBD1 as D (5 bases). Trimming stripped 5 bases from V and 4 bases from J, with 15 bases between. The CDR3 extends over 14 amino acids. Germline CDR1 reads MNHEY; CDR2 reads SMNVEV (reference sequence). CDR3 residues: CASSKQGVSYEQYF. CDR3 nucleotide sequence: TGTGCCAGCAGTAAGCAGGGTGTTTCTTACGAGCAGTACTTC.

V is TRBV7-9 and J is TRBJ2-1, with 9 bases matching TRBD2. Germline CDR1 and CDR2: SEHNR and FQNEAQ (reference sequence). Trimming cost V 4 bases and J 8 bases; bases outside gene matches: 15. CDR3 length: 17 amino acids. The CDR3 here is CASSYPRGGRASDEQFF. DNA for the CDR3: TGTGCCAGCAGCTACCCAAGGGGCGGGAGGGCCTCCGATGAGCAGTTCTTC.

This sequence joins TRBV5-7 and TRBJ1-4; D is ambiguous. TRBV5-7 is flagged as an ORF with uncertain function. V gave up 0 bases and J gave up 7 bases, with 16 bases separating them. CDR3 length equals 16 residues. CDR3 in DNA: TGTGCCAGCAGCTTGGAGGACCATGTGTTGGGTGAAAAACTGTTTTTT. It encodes CASSLEDHVLGEKLFF.

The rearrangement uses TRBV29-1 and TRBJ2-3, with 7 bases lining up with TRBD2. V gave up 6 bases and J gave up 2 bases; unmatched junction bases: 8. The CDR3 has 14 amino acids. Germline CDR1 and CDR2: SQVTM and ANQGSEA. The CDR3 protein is CSVTGTTPTDTQYF. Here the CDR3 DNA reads TGCAGCGTAACCGGGACTACCCCCACAGATACGCAGTATTTT.

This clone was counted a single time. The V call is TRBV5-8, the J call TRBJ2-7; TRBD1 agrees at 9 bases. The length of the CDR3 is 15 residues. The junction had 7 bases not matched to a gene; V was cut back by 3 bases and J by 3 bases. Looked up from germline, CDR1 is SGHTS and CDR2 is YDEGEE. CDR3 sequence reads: CASSSDSGQGYEQYF. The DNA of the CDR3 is TGTGCCAGCAGCTCTGACTCGGGACAGGGCTACGAGCAGTACTTC.

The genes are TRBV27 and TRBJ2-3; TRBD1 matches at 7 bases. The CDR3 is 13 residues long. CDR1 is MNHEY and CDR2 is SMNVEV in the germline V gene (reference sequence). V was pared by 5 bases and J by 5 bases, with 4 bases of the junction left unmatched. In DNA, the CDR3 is TGTGCCAGCAGTAGGGGGCCTGGAGATACGCAGTATTTT. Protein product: CASSRGPGDTQYF.

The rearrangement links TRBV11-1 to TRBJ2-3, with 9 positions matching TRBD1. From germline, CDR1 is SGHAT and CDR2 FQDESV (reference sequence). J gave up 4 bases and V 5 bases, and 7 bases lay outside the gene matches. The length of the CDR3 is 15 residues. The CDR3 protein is CASSPDRGWADTQYF. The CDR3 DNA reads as TGTGCCAGCAGCCCGGACAGGGGTTGGGCAGATACGCAGTATTTT.

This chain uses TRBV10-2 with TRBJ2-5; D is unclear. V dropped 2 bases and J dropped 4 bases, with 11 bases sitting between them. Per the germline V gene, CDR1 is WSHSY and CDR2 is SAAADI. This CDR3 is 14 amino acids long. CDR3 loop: CASSEGVEVETQYF. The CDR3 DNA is TGCGCCAGCAGTGAGGGGGTCGAGGTAGAGACCCAGTACTTC.

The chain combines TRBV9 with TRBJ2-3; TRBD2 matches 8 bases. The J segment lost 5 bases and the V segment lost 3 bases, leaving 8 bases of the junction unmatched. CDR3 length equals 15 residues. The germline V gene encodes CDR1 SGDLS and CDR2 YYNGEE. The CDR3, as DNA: TGTGCCAGCAGCGCCAGCGGGGGTGGCAAAGATACGCAGTATTTT. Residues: CASSASGGGKDTQYF.

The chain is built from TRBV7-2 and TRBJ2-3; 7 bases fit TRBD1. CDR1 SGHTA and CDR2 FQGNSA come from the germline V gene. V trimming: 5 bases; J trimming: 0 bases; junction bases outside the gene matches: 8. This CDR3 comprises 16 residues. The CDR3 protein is CASSVTGDYSTDTQYF. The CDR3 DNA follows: TGTGCCAGCAGCGTTACAGGGGATTATAGCACAGATACGCAGTATTTT. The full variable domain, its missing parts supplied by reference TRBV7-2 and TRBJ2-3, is GAGVSQSPSNKVTEKGKDVELRCDPISGHTALYWYRQSLGQGLEFLIYFQGNSAPDKSGLPSDRFSAERTGGSVSTLTIQRTQQEDSAVYLCASSVTGDYSTDTQYFGPGTRLTVL.

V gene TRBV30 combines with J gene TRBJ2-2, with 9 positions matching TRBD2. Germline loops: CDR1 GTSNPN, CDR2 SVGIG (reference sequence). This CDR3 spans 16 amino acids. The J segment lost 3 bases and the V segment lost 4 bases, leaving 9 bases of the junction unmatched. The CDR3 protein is CAWNRWTSADTGELFF. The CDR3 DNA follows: TGTGCCTGGAATCGATGGACTAGCGCTGACACCGGGGAGCTGTTTTTT. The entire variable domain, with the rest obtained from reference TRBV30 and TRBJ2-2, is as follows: SQTIHQWPATLVQPVGSPLSLECTVEGTSNPNLYWYRQAAGRGLQLLFYSVGIGQISSEVPQNLSASRPQDRQFILSSKKLLLSDSGFYLCAWNRWTSADTGELFFGEGSRLTVL.

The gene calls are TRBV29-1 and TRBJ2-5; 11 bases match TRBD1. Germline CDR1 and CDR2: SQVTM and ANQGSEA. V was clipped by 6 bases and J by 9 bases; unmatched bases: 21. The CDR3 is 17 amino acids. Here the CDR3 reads CSVGPGQGGRGGRAQYF. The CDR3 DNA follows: TGCAGCGTGGGCCCGGGACAGGGGGGGCGCGGGGGCAGGGCCCAGTACTTC.

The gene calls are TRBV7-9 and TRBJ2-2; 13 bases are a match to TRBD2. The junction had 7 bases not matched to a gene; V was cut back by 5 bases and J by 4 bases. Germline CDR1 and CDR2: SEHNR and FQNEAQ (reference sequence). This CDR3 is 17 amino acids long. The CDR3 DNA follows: TGTGCCAGCAGCCCGTGGACTAGCGGGAGTATCACCGGGGAGCTGTTTTTT. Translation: CASSPWTSGSITGELFF.

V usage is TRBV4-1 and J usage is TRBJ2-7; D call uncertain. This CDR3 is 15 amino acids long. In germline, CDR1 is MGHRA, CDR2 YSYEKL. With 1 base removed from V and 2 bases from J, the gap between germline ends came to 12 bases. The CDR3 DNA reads TGCGCCAGCAGCCAAGGGGGTCACGGAACCTACGAGCAGTACTTC. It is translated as CASSQGGHGTYEQYF.

CDR3 residues: CASSPSYRDRYSPLHF. DNA of the CDR3: TGTGCCAGCAGTCCCAGCTACCGGGACCGCTATTCACCCCTCCACTTT. This chain connects TRBV28 to TRBJ1-6, with a tentative D call TRBD1 (5 bases). Trimming cost V 5 bases and J 8 bases, with 19 bases left between them. The germline V gene has CDR1 MDHEN and CDR2 SYDVKM. CDR3 length equals 16 residues.

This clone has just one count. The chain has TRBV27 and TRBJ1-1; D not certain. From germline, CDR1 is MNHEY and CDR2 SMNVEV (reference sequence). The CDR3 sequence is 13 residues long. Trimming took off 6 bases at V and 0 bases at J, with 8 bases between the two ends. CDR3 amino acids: CASSDAMNTEAFF. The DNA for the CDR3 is TGTGCCAGCAGCGACGCCATGAACACTGAAGCTTTCTTT.

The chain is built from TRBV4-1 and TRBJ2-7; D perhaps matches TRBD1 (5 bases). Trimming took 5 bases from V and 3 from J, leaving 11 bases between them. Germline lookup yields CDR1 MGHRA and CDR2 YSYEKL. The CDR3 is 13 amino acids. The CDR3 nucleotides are TGCGCCAGCAGCGGAAGGACACTCTACGAGCAGTACTTC. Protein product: CASSGRTLYEQYF.

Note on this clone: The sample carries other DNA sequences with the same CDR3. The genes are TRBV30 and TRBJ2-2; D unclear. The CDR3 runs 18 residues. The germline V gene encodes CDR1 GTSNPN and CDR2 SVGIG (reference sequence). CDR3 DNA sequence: TGTGCTGGAATCCACACGTGGGCTAGACCTGGAAAGACTGGGGAGCTGTTTTTT. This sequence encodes CAGIHTWARPGKTGELFF. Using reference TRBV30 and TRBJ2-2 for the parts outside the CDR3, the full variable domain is SQTIHQWPATLVQPVGSPLSLECTVEGTSNPNLYWYRQAAGRGLQLLFYSVGIGQISSEVPQNLSASRPQDRQFILSSKKLLLSDSGFYLCAGIHTWARPGKTGELFFGEGSRLTVL.

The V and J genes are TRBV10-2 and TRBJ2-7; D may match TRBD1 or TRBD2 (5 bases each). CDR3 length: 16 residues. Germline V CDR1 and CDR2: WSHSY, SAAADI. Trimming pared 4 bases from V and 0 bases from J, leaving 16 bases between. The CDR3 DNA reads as TGCGCCAGCAGTGGACCGGGACCGACCAGCTCCTACGAGCAGTACTTC. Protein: CASSGPGPTSSYEQYF.

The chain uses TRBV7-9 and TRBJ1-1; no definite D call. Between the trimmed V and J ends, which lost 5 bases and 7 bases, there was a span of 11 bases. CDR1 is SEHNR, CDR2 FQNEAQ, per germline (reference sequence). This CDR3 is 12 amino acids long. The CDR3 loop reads CASSPGIREAFF. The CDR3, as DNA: TGTGCCAGCAGCCCGGGGATTCGTGAAGCTTTCTTT.

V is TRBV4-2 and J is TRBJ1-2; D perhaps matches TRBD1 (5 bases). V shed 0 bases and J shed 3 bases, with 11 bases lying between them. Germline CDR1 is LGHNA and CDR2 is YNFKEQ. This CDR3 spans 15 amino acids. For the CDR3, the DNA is TGTGCCAGCAGCCAAGAACGGGGGTTCTACTATGGCTACACCTTC. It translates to CASSQERGFYYGYTF.

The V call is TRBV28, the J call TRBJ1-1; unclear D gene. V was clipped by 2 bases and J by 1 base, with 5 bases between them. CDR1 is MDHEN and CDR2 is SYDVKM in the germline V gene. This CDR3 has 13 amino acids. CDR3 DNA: TGTGCCAGCAGTTTACAAGGGAACACTGAAGCTTTCTTT. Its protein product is CASSLQGNTEAFF.

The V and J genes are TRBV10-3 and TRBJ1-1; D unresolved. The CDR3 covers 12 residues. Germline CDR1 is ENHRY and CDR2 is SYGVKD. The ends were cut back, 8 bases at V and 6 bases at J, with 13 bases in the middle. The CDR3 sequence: CAIAFEGAEAFF. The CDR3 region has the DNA TGTGCCATCGCCTTTGAAGGCGCTGAAGCTTTCTTT.